This entry features one TCR beta chain sequence. This record belongs to a study of T cells in Graves' hyperthyroidism and ophthalmopathy. TCR beta CDR3 regions were amplified from RNA. Researchers ran a first-round RT-PCR on the TCR CDR3 using the HTBI primer set. TCRdb independently ran MiXCR on the multiplex PCR reads; one entry per CDR3 protein. The sample holds about 360,000 distinct CDR3 sequences, more than 20% seen once. The CDR3 sequence is 14 residues long. Germline V gene lookup returns CDR1 SGDLS and CDR2 YYNGEE. The V end was cut by 0 bases, the J end by 9 bases, with 13 bases between. The sample taken for sequencing was blood. This sequence was found in a man in his forties or fifties with Graves' hyperthyroidism. The genes are TRBV9 and TRBJ2-1, with unresolved D. In DNA form, the CDR3 reads TGTGCCAGCAGCGTAGAGGAGATCTTCCTTGAGCAGTTCTTC. Its protein product is CASSVEEIFLEQFF.